Presented here are 12 T cell receptor beta chains from one specimen sequenced in a study of response to subunit inactivated influenza vaccine. Each CDR3 protein gets one entry after TCRdb re-called the RT-PCR reads with MiXCR. The data contain some 500,000 distinct CDR3 sequences, approximately 15% of them singletons. The sample consisted of CD4+ T cells sorted from PBMCs, taken less than 30 months after vaccination. The receptor source for this set is a man aged 50-75 years who received an inactivated influenza vaccine.

J is TRBJ1-3 and V is TRBV28; D gene ambiguous. Trimming stripped 10 bases from V and 2 bases from J, with 12 bases between. There are 13 residues in the CDR3. Germline CDR1 is MDHEN and CDR2 is SYDVKM. CDR3: CATPRGTGNTIYF. The CDR3 DNA reads TGTGCCACCCCCCGGGGTACTGGAAACACCATATATTTT.

This clonotype was counted ten times or more. V gene TRBV27 combines with J gene TRBJ1-4; D call uncertain. The CDR3 spans 15 residues. V was clipped by 1 base and J by 0 bases, with 6 bases between them. Looked up from germline, CDR1 is MNHEY and CDR2 is SMNVEV (reference sequence). CDR3 DNA: TGTGCCAGCAGTTTATGGGGTACAACTAATGAAAAACTGTTTTTT. This encodes CASSLWGTTNEKLFF.

This clonotype has at least ten counts. The V and J genes are TRBV5-1 and TRBJ2-5, with 7 nucleotides matching TRBD1. Germline assignment: CDR1 SGHRS and CDR2 YFSETQ. The CDR3 sequence is 14 residues long. Trimming took 4 bases from V and 5 from J; bases not matched to a gene: 8. Here the CDR3 reads CASSATGDAETQYF. CDR3 bases: TGCGCCAGCAGCGCAACAGGGGATGCGGAGACCCAGTACTTC. Together with reference TRBV5-1 and TRBJ2-5, the CDR3 gives the full variable domain: KAGVTQTPRYLIKTRGQQVTLSCSPISGHRSVSWYQQTPGQGLQFLFEYFSETQRNKGNFPGRFSGRQFSNSRSEMNVSTLELGDSALYLCASSATGDAETQYFGPGTRLLVL.

CDR3 amino acids: CAGTELSSYEQYF. DNA of the CDR3: TGTGCCGGGACAGAACTAAGCTCCTACGAGCAGTACTTC. V gene TRBV30 combines with J gene TRBJ2-7; 7 nucleotides match TRBD1. CDR1 is GTSNPN and CDR2 is SVGIG in the germline V gene (reference sequence). The trim removed 8 bases at V and 0 bases at J, leaving 7 bases unmatched. There are 13 residues in the CDR3.

This rearrangement joins TRBV5-2 to TRBJ2-2; the D call in the table, TRBD2, was not verified against the DNA. TRBV5-2 corresponds to a pseudogene. The CDR3 contains 18 residues. CDR3 protein: CASPPSARATLGSGELFF. DNA of the CDR3: TGTGCCAGCCCTCCATCCGCAAGGGCCACCCTAGGATCCGGGGAGCTGTTTTTT.

The chain joins TRBV20-1 to TRBJ1-1; D is ambiguous. The V end was cut by 4 bases, the J end by 8 bases, with 17 bases between. The CDR3 length is 13 residues. Looked up from germline, CDR1 is DFQATT and CDR2 is SNEGSKA (reference sequence). CDR3 nucleotide sequence: TGCAGTGCTACATACCACCCTTCTCGAGAAGCTTTCTTT. It specifies CSATYHPSREAFF.

As DNA, the CDR3 is TGTGCCAGCAGTTTTGGGGGGGCGGGGGAGACCCAGTACTTC. Amino acid sequence: CASSFGGAGETQYF. The chain joins TRBV12-3 or TRBV12-4 to TRBJ2-5, with a tentative D call TRBD2 (7 bases). The V end was cut by 3 bases, the J end by 5 bases, with 13 bases between. The CDR3 covers 14 residues.

This clonotype has only a few counts. The genes are TRBV7-2 and TRBJ2-2; 11 bases map to TRBD1. This CDR3 is 17 amino acids long. Germline CDR1 reads SGHTA; CDR2 reads FQGNSA. The trim removed 5 bases at V and 4 bases at J, leaving 9 bases unmatched. The CDR3 bases are TGTGCCAGCAGCCCAGGGACCGGGACAGGGGGCACCGGGGAGCTGTTTTTT. Its protein product is CASSPGTGTGGTGELFF.

The J gene is TRBJ2-3, the V gene TRBV20-1; D not resolved. The ends were cut back, 4 bases at V and 3 bases at J, with 8 bases in the middle. Germline CDR1 is DFQATT and CDR2 is SNEGSKA (reference sequence). The CDR3 is 12 residues long. The CDR3 region is CSAMASTDTQYF. CDR3 bases: TGCAGTGCTATGGCTAGTACAGATACGCAGTATTTT.

This clonotype was seen at least ten times. This rearrangement joins TRBV7-2 to TRBJ2-3; D possibly corresponds to TRBD1 (6 bases). Germline V gives CDR1 SGHTA, CDR2 FQGNSA. With 5 bases removed from V and 0 bases from J, the gap between germline ends came to 12 bases. The length of the CDR3 is 15 residues. Written as DNA, the CDR3 is TGTGCCAGCAGCAACAGACAGGTTAGCACAGATACGCAGTATTTT. Residues: CASSNRQVSTDTQYF.

This clonotype was counted a few times. J is TRBJ2-7 and V is TRBV12-5; 10 bases are shared with TRBD2. CDR1 is LGHNT, CDR2 FRNRAP, per germline. Trimming cost V 0 bases and J 4 bases; bases outside gene matches: 6. The CDR3 sequence is 16 residues long. CDR3 sequence: CASGLVQLAGSYEQYF. For the CDR3, the DNA is TGTGCTAGTGGTTTGGTACAACTAGCGGGATCTTACGAGCAGTACTTC.

This chain joins TRBV4-1 and TRBJ1-5; D not certain. The CDR3 contains 14 residues. Trimming removed 0 bases at V and 6 bases at J, with 9 bases between. Germline V CDR1 and CDR2: MGHRA, YSYEKL. The CDR3: CASSQDSYGQPQHF. For the CDR3, the DNA is TGCGCCAGCAGCCAAGATAGTTACGGTCAGCCCCAGCATTTT.